These 22 T cell receptor beta chains were sequenced from one sample in a study of blood T cell repertoires in COVID-19 (TCRdb year 2020). The library was built by means of the immunoSEQ multiplex PCR assay. Entries here come from immuneACCESS through TCRdb and include only in-frame sequences with V and J called. Some clones fail to appear in such tables; in the studies checked, an unresolved V gene covers under half of the shortfall, and the cause of the remainder is unknown. The sample records some 270,000 clones, 80% to 90% of which are singletons. Jointly, the top ten make up about 3.1% of the sample. Sequences were obtained from PBMCs or T cells enriched from blood (not recorded which). The receptors come from a woman between 40 and 55 years old who had been exposed to COVID-19.

V and J are TRBV10-3 and TRBJ1-1; D gene unclear. This CDR3 is built from 13 residues. Germline lookup yields CDR1 ENHRY and CDR2 SYGVKD. Between the trimmed V and J ends, which lost 2 bases and 2 bases, there was a span of 6 bases. CDR3 residues: CAISEDKNTEAFF. Here the CDR3 DNA reads TGTGCCATCAGTGAGGACAAAAACACTGAAGCTTTCTTT.

The chain combines TRBV27 with TRBJ2-1, with TRBD2 identical over 10 bases. Germline V gene lookup returns CDR1 MNHEY and CDR2 SMNVEV (reference sequence). Trimming at V came to 8 bases and at J to 6 bases, leaving 19 bases not matched to a gene. This CDR3 spans 18 amino acids. CDR3 sequence: CASSILAGVRFLGNEQFF. For the CDR3, the DNA is TGTGCCAGCTCGATTCTAGCGGGAGTGAGGTTCTTGGGCAATGAGCAGTTCTTC.

This clone was seen a single time. This sequence joins TRBV19 and TRBJ1-5, with 8 bases identical to TRBD1. V was clipped by 1 base and J by 0 bases; unmatched bases: 17. Looked up from germline, CDR1 is LNHDA and CDR2 is SQIVND (reference sequence). This CDR3 contains 21 residues. Here the CDR3 DNA reads TGTGCCAGTAGTATAGCGCCCACGACAGGGGTTATGGGAAATAGCAATCAGCCCCAGCATTTT. Residues: CASSIAPTTGVMGNSNQPQHF.

The chain combines TRBV11-2 with TRBJ2-1; 10 bases map to TRBD2. The CDR3 is 17 residues long. CDR1 is SGHAT and CDR2 is FQNNGV in the germline V gene. V lost 4 bases and J lost 10; bases outside the gene matches: 16. CDR3 nucleotide sequence: TGTGCCAGCAGCTCCAAAGCGGGGGGGCTACTGATCTGGGAGCAGTTCTTC. Translated: CASSSKAGGLLIWEQFF.

This chain connects TRBV6-5 to TRBJ1-2; 7 nucleotides align to TRBD1. In germline, CDR1 is MNHEY, CDR2 SVGAGI. V trimming: 6 bases; J trimming: 5 bases; junction bases outside the gene matches: 6. The CDR3 spans 13 residues. CDR3 loop: CASSEGQIYGYTF. The CDR3 DNA follows: TGTGCCAGCAGCGAGGGACAGATTTATGGCTACACCTTC.

In its sample, this clone was seen a few times. The rearrangement links TRBV7-7 to TRBJ2-2; TRBD1 is a possible D gene (8 bases). The CDR3 totals 17 residues. CDR1 and CDR2 from the germline V gene are SSHAT and FNYEAQ (reference sequence). Deletions cut 2 bases from V and 4 bases from J, with 17 bases between. The DNA of the CDR3 is TGTGCCAGCAGCTTAACCATAACAGGGGGGGGCACCGGGGAGCTGTTTTTT. Its translation: CASSLTITGGGTGELFF.

The chain couples TRBV9 to TRBJ2-2; 8 bases line up with TRBD2. The junction had 5 bases not matched to a gene; V was cut back by 3 bases and J by 7 bases. Germline V gene lookup returns CDR1 SGDLS and CDR2 YYNGEE. The CDR3 is made up of 14 amino acids. CDR3 bases: TGTGCCAGCAGCGGGACTAGCTTCGGCGGGGAGCTGTTTTTT. Protein product: CASSGTSFGGELFF.

The chain employs TRBV5-1 and TRBJ2-2, with D uncertain. V was shortened by 0 bases and J by 6 bases, with 24 bases between the two germline ends. The CDR3 has 19 amino acids. Germline CDR1 reads SGHRS; CDR2 reads YFSETQ. The CDR3 bases are TGCGCCAGCAGCTTGGTTATCGCGCAGTCTTTGACTTGGCCCGGGGAGCTGTTTTTT. Translating gives CASSLVIAQSLTWPGELFF.

The chain links TRBV28 to TRBJ1-1; D gene uncertain. Germline-derived CDR1 and CDR2 are MDHEN and SYDVKM. The CDR3 is 14 amino acids. V dropped 4 bases and J dropped 3 bases, with 12 bases sitting between them. The CDR3 coding sequence is TGTGCCAGCAGTTGGGCCGGCCACGACACTGAAGCTTTCTTT. Protein product: CASSWAGHDTEAFF.

This chain connects TRBV25-1 to TRBJ1-1; D not resolved. V lost 6 bases to trimming and J lost 4 bases, with 21 bases between them. The CDR3 runs to 16 residues. CDR1 is MGHDK and CDR2 is SYGVNS in the germline V gene. This CDR3 reads CASSSIGSEWSTEAFF. The CDR3, as DNA: TGTGCCAGCAGCTCAATCGGATCAGAATGGAGCACTGAAGCTTTCTTT.

The CDR3 coding sequence is TGTGCCACTTCCGGGACAGGGACTAAGACTGAAGCTTTCTTT. This codes for CATSGTGTKTEAFF. The genes are TRBV10-3 and TRBJ1-1; 9 nucleotides match TRBD1. J lost 5 bases, V lost 10 bases, and 11 bases had no gene match. Germline assignment: CDR1 ENHRY and CDR2 SYGVKD. The length of the CDR3 is 14 residues.

This clone was observed once. V usage is TRBV4-2 and J usage is TRBJ1-5, with 7 bases fitting TRBD1. The V segment lost 2 bases and the J segment 5 bases; nucleotides outside the gene matches: 6. CDR1 is LGHNA and CDR2 is YNFKEQ in the germline V gene. The CDR3 is 15 amino acids. CDR3 in amino acids: CASSQYDRADQPQHF. CDR3 DNA sequence: TGTGCCAGCAGCCAATATGACAGGGCGGATCAGCCCCAGCATTTT.

The V gene is TRBV19, the J gene TRBJ1-5; D call uncertain. Germline CDR1 and CDR2: LNHDA and SQIVND (reference sequence). Trimming removed 7 bases at V and 6 bases at J, with 25 bases between. CDR3 length equals 17 residues. CDR3 amino acids: CASNIPKGDISGQPQHF. For the CDR3, the DNA is TGTGCCAGTAATATCCCGAAGGGAGACATTAGCGGTCAGCCCCAGCATTTT.

The rearrangement links TRBV5-1 to TRBJ1-1; D gene uncertain. Germline V CDR1 and CDR2: SGHRS, YFSETQ. The CDR3 totals 14 residues. V lost 0 bases and J 5 bases, leaving 11 bases between the germline ends. CDR3 sequence reads: CASSLGYGGTEAFF. The CDR3, as DNA: TGCGCCAGCAGCTTGGGTTACGGAGGAACTGAAGCTTTCTTT.

This CDR3 is CASSNQGVGNQPQHF. Here the CDR3 DNA reads TGTGCCAGTAGTAATCAAGGGGTAGGCAATCAGCCCCAGCATTTT. The V gene is TRBV19, the J gene TRBJ1-5; D may be TRBD1 (5 bases). With 4 bases removed from V and 2 bases from J, the gap between germline ends came to 12 bases. The CDR3 extends over 15 amino acids. The germline CDR1 and CDR2 sequences are LNHDA and SQIVND (reference sequence).

The genes are TRBV6-2 or TRBV6-3 and TRBJ2-7; possibly TRBD1 for D (6 bases). This CDR3 comprises 16 residues. Between the trimmed V and J ends, which lost 3 bases and 1 base, there was a span of 16 bases. CDR1 and CDR2 (germline): MNHEY, SVGEGT. CDR3 nucleotides: TGTGCCAGCAGTTATGCTTCACAGGGATTTTCCTACGAGCAGTACGTC. Translating it yields CASSYASQGFSYEQYV.

The CDR3: CASCTTGTCPPNQPQHF. CDR3 DNA sequence: TGTGCCAGCTGCACCACCGGGACTTGCCCTCCGAATCAGCCCCAGCATTTT. The chain links TRBV21-1 to TRBJ1-5. TRBV21-1 is given as a pseudogene. This CDR3 has 17 amino acids.

The rearrangement joins TRBV7-9 to TRBJ2-1; no reliable D call. The CDR3 covers 12 residues. The germline CDR1 and CDR2 sequences are SEHNR and FQNEAQ (reference sequence). Trimming took 4 bases from V and 5 from J, leaving 6 bases between them. CDR3 protein: CASSSTDNEQFF. CDR3 DNA: TGTGCCAGCAGCTCTACAGACAATGAGCAGTTCTTC.

The chain uses TRBV7-9 and TRBJ1-1, with 9 bases lining up with TRBD1. J lost 4 bases, V lost 5 bases, and 5 bases had no gene match. This CDR3 is 14 amino acids long. Germline V gives CDR1 SEHNR, CDR2 FQNEAQ (reference sequence). CDR3 loop: CASSLTGGRTEAFF. The CDR3 nucleotides are TGTGCCAGCAGCCTAACAGGGGGCCGCACTGAAGCTTTCTTT.

Details on this clone: Sequence at one end of the junction differs from germline and may be a read error. V gene TRBV5-3 combines with J gene TRBJ1-3; 9 bases match TRBD1. TRBV5-3 is an ORF; its function is uncertain. CDR3 length: 14 residues. The CDR3 loop reads CARSLDRGGNTIYF. The DNA of the CDR3 is TGTGCCAGAAGTTTGGACAGGGGTGGAAACACCATATATTTT.

This chain joins TRBV7-9 and TRBJ1-2; 9 nucleotides agree with TRBD1. The CDR3 runs to 16 residues. The V segment lost 4 bases and the J segment 7 bases; nucleotides outside the gene matches: 13. Germline V gives CDR1 SEHNR, CDR2 FQNEAQ (reference sequence). The CDR3 DNA reads as TGTGCCAGCAGCTCCTCGGGGCCACAGGGGGCGGGTGGCTACACCTTC. Its translation is CASSSSGPQGAGGYTF.

The J gene is TRBJ2-3, the V gene TRBV6-2 or TRBV6-3; 9 bases fit TRBD1. V lost 5 bases and J lost 2; bases outside the gene matches: 8. Per the germline V gene, CDR1 is MNHEY and CDR2 is SVGEGT. This CDR3 region has 16 residues. CDR3 protein: CASSRTGVFPTDTQYF. Here the CDR3 DNA reads TGTGCCAGCAGTCGGACAGGGGTATTCCCCACAGATACGCAGTATTTT.